The 13 T cell receptor beta chains given below trace back to one sample, sequenced in a study of regulatory T cells in long-lasting Graves disease. Time point given: newly diagnosed GD, antithyroid drugs for less than 3 months. RNA from PBMCs was the source of the TCR library. HTBI primers from iRepertoire and Arm-PCR of CDR3 regions yielded the TCR beta libraries. MiXCR, applied by TCRdb to the multiplex PCR reads, yields one record per CDR3 protein. Of around 500,000 distinct CDR3 sequences in the sample, around 12% are singletons; the top ten hold roughly 8.9%. In addition, the sample was reused for a study of T cells in Graves' hyperthyroidism and ophthalmopathy.

This sample comprised peripheral blood mononuclear cells (PBMCs), obtained at new diagnosis, from a patient treated with antithyroid drugs. All receptors derive from a woman in her thirties with Graves disease.

This clonotype was counted a few times. The V call is TRBV13, the J call TRBJ2-2; D is perhaps TRBD1 (6 bases). The CDR3 extends over 16 amino acids. Looked up from germline, CDR1 is PRHDT and CDR2 is FYEKMQ (reference sequence). V gave up 4 bases and J gave up 4 bases, with 16 bases separating them. CDR3 sequence reads: CASSSRYREGTGELFF. CDR3 in DNA: TGTGCCAGCAGCTCACGATACAGGGAAGGCACCGGGGAGCTGTTTTTT.

This clonotype was observed a handful of times. A far larger clone is one base from this, pointing to a likely read error. The J gene is TRBJ2-7, the V gene TRBV12-3 or TRBV12-4; D possibly uses TRBD1 or TRBD2 (5 bases each). The CDR3 consists of 14 residues. V was pared by 6 bases and J by 7 bases, with 19 bases between. The CDR3 DNA reads as TGTGCCAGCAGCACCACCGGGACGAACAATGAGCAGTACTTC. This encodes CASSTTGTNNEQYF.

At least ten counts were recorded for this clonotype. The chain employs TRBV7-2 and TRBJ1-1; D is ambiguous. This CDR3 has 13 residues. V was clipped by 5 bases and J by 4 bases, with 11 bases between them. CDR1 and CDR2 from the germline V gene are SGHTA and FQGNSA. The CDR3 reads CASSTPRGTEAFF. The DNA for the CDR3 is TGTGCCAGCAGCACCCCCCGGGGCACTGAAGCTTTCTTT.

This CDR3 reads CASSFTRAGYTF. The DNA of the CDR3 is TGTGCCAGTAGTTTCACCAGGGCTGGCTACACCTTC. This chain uses TRBV19 with TRBJ1-2; weak D call: TRBD1 (5 bases). Trimming shortened V by 5 bases and J by 7 bases, and 11 bases separated the two germline ends. Germline V gene lookup returns CDR1 LNHDA and CDR2 SQIVND (reference sequence). The CDR3 length is 12 residues.

A remark on this clonotype: Since a much larger clone is just one base distant, this may be a read error. This likely comes from a read error, as the CDR3 has no conserved phenylalanine or tryptophan at its end. This rearrangement joins TRBV7-3 to TRBJ2-1, with 10 bases aligning to TRBD2. Germline assignment: CDR1 SGHTA and CDR2 FQGTGA. V shed 4 bases and J 8 bases; nucleotides not matched to a gene: 2. The CDR3 runs 13 residues. The CDR3, as DNA: TGTGCCAGCAGCTCCCTAGCGGGAGATGAGCAGTTCTTG. Translated, it gives CASSSLAGDEQFL.

The chain recombines TRBV20-1 with TRBJ2-3, with unresolved D. There are 17 residues in the CDR3. The V and J ends lost 5 bases and 3 bases respectively, with 24 bases between them. The germline CDR1 and CDR2 sequences are DFQATT and SNEGSKA (reference sequence). The DNA of the CDR3 is TGCAGTGCTCCCAATCTTCGAGACGGAGACGGGACAGATACGCAGTATTTT. Amino acid sequence: CSAPNLRDGDGTDTQYF.

This clonotype showed up many times. In DNA, the CDR3 is TGTGCCAGCTCACCACCTTCCGGTCCTGGAGATACGCAGTATTTT. Residues: CASSPPSGPGDTQYF. The chain recombines TRBV18 with TRBJ2-3; D remains unclear. Trimming removed 0 bases at V and 5 bases at J, with 12 bases between. The CDR3 covers 15 residues. Germline V gene lookup returns CDR1 KGHSH and CDR2 LQKENI.

This clonotype showed up many times. V is TRBV6-2 or TRBV6-3 and J is TRBJ1-2, with D uncertain. There are 14 residues in the CDR3. The V gene lost 2 bases and the J gene lost 1 base, with 8 bases spanning the gap. From germline, CDR1 is MNHEY and CDR2 SVGEGT. The CDR3 loop is CASSYLASNYGYTF. In nucleotides, the CDR3 is TGTGCCAGCAGTTACCTAGCAAGTAACTATGGCTACACCTTC.

This clonotype has at least ten counts. The chain employs TRBV6-1 and TRBJ2-7; TRBD2 might be the D (5 bases). The CDR3 extends over 14 amino acids. The V end was cut by 10 bases, the J end by 2 bases, with 18 bases between. Germline-derived CDR1 and CDR2 are MNHNS and SASEGT. The CDR3 DNA reads as TGTGCCACACAAGACCAGAGCGGCCCCTACGAGCAGTACTTC. Residues: CATQDQSGPYEQYF.

This clonotype was detected a few times. The chain combines TRBV7-2 with TRBJ2-2; TRBD1 aligns across 7 bases. The CDR3 runs to 16 residues. CDR1 SGHTA and CDR2 FQGNSA come from the germline V gene. V shed 3 bases and J 1 base; nucleotides not matched to a gene: 5. This chain's CDR3 is CASSLLGQRNTGELFF. The DNA of the CDR3 is TGTGCCAGCAGCTTGTTGGGACAGAGGAACACCGGGGAGCTGTTTTTT. Using reference TRBV7-2 and TRBJ2-2 for the parts outside the CDR3, the full variable domain is GAGVSQSPSNKVTEKGKDVELRCDPISGHTALYWYRQSLGQGLEFLIYFQGNSAPDKSGLPSDRFSAERTGGSVSTLTIQRTQQEDSAVYLCASSLLGQRNTGELFFGEGSRLTVL.

This clonotype was counted at least ten times. V is TRBV13 and J is TRBJ1-2; no clear D gene. V lost 6 bases and J lost 8, with 13 bases in between. Germline values: CDR1 PRHDT, CDR2 FYEKMQ (reference sequence). This CDR3 has 12 amino acids. The CDR3 DNA sequence: TGTGCCAGCAGTTCACGGTGGGAAGGCTACACCTTC. It is translated as CASSSRWEGYTF.

This clonotype was counted many times. The chain employs TRBV28 and TRBJ2-5; D not resolved. Trimming cost V 3 bases and J 2 bases, with 7 bases left between them. Germline lookup yields CDR1 MDHEN and CDR2 SYDVKM. CDR3 size: 13 residues. The CDR3 DNA is TGTGCCAGCAGTTTCCCCGCGCAAGAGACCCAGTACTTC. Its protein is CASSFPAQETQYF. Full variable domain (rest looked up from reference TRBV28 and TRBJ2-5): DVKVTQSSRYLVKRTGEKVFLECVQDMDHENMFWYRQDPGLGLRLIYFSYDVKMKEKGDIPEGYSVSREKKERFSLILESASTNQTSMYLCASSFPAQETQYFGPGTRLLVL.

The chain employs TRBV15 and TRBJ1-1, with D possibly being TRBD1 (6 bases). V dropped 0 bases and J dropped 4 bases, with 12 bases sitting between them. Germline loops: CDR1 LNHNV, CDR2 YYDKDF (reference sequence). The CDR3 extends over 15 amino acids. The CDR3 nucleotides read TGTGCCACCAGCAGAGATCTACAGGGACTCACTGAAGCTTTCTTT. Amino acid sequence: CATSRDLQGLTEAFF.